Below are 22 T cell receptor beta chains sequenced from a single sample in a study of blood T cell repertoires in COVID-19. Some clones are missing from TCRdb's copy, which holds only in-frame ones; the method was immunoSEQ multiplex PCR. The sample records approximately 50,000 clones, 85% to 90% being singletons. Sequences were obtained from peripheral blood. Receptor source: a human donor in a cohort sampled during active COVID-19.

This clone was recorded once. J is TRBJ1-6 and V is TRBV5-4, with unresolved D. Trimming left V 4 bases short and J 7 bases short, with 9 bases between. Germline-derived CDR1 and CDR2 are SGHNT and YYREEE (reference sequence). The CDR3 is 13 residues long. The CDR3 protein is CASSHGSNSPLHF. Written as DNA, the CDR3 is TGTGCCAGCAGCCATGGTAGCAATTCACCCCTCCACTTT.

This clone was seen just once. The rearrangement links TRBV5-4 to TRBJ2-4; 8 bases are shared with TRBD1. With V trimmed by 2 bases and J by 4 bases, 8 bases remained unmatched. There are 16 residues in the CDR3. Germline V CDR1 and CDR2: SGHNT, YYREEE (reference sequence). The CDR3: CASSFMTGEVKNIQYF. CDR3 in DNA: TGTGCCAGCAGCTTCATGACAGGGGAGGTAAAAAACATTCAGTACTTC.

The chain is built from TRBV28 and TRBJ1-2, with D unclear. This CDR3 contains 13 residues. Trimming stripped 5 bases from V and 8 bases from J, with 15 bases between. In germline, CDR1 is MDHEN, CDR2 SYDVKM. The CDR3 DNA sequence: TGTGCCAGCAGTCTCAACAGAAGTCGAGGCTACACCTTC. Encoded protein: CASSLNRSRGYTF.

V usage is TRBV4-3 and J usage is TRBJ2-7, with 12 bases that match TRBD2. The junction had 3 bases not matched to a gene; V was cut back by 3 bases and J by 9 bases. This CDR3 contains 13 residues. From germline, CDR1 is LGHNA and CDR2 YSLEER. This CDR3 is CASSQTSGRWQYF. The CDR3 region has the DNA TGCGCCAGCAGCCAGACTAGCGGGAGATGGCAGTACTTC.

The V gene is TRBV9, the J gene TRBJ2-1; 9 bases agree with TRBD2. The CDR3 spans 18 residues. Germline CDR1 reads SGDLS; CDR2 reads YYNGEE. The J segment lost 0 bases and the V segment lost 0 bases, leaving 7 bases of the junction unmatched. The CDR3 sequence is CASSVGASGTSSYNEQFF. Here the CDR3 DNA reads TGTGCCAGCAGCGTAGGGGCTAGCGGGACCAGCTCCTACAATGAGCAGTTCTTC.

This clone appeared a few times. The chain combines TRBV2 with TRBJ2-7; TRBD1 aligns across 9 bases. The trim removed 7 bases at V and 9 bases at J, leaving 10 bases unmatched. CDR3 length: 13 amino acids. CDR1 is SNHLY and CDR2 is FYNNEI in the germline V gene. The CDR3 DNA reads as TGTGCCAGCACGCCGAGGACAGGGGTAGGGCAGTACTTC. This codes for CASTPRTGVGQYF.

The chain employs TRBV5-1 and TRBJ1-3; D may be TRBD1 (5 bases). V was shortened by 0 bases and J by 0 bases, with 13 bases between the two germline ends. Per the germline V gene, CDR1 is SGHRS and CDR2 is YFSETQ. There are 17 residues in the CDR3. CDR3 DNA: TGCGCCAGCAGCTTGGTCCCTCTGACAGTCTCTGGAAACACCATATATTTT. It encodes CASSLVPLTVSGNTIYF.

The chain uses TRBV19 and TRBJ2-1; TRBD2 matches at 7 bases. CDR1 and CDR2 (germline): LNHDA, SQIVND (reference sequence). The ends lost 5 bases at V and 12 bases at J; junction bases unmatched: 4. The CDR3 is 11 residues long. The CDR3 bases are TGTGCCAGTAGTGTCGGGACTACGCAGTTCTTC. As protein: CASSVGTTQFF.

The V gene is TRBV5-4, the J gene TRBJ1-2; D uncertain. V lost 4 bases and J 5 bases, leaving 9 bases between the germline ends. There are 12 residues in the CDR3. The V gene's germline CDR1 is SGHNT and CDR2 YYREEE (reference sequence). The CDR3 sequence: CASSREYYGYTF. CDR3 bases: TGTGCCAGCAGCCGGGAGTATTATGGCTACACCTTC.

The chain is built from TRBV19 and TRBJ1-1; D perhaps matches TRBD1 (6 bases). V was shortened by 7 bases and J by 7 bases, with 16 bases between the two germline ends. The germline gives CDR1 LNHDA, CDR2 SQIVND (reference sequence). CDR3 length: 13 amino acids. The CDR3: CASIPQGSGEAFF. In nucleotides, the CDR3 is TGTGCCAGTATCCCTCAGGGGTCGGGTGAAGCTTTCTTT.

This chain connects TRBV6-5 to TRBJ1-3; a possible D gene is TRBD1 (5 bases). Germline values: CDR1 MNHEY, CDR2 SVGAGI. The CDR3 sequence is 14 residues long. V was trimmed by 6 bases and J by 0 bases, leaving 9 bases between them. The CDR3 loop reads CASRADNSGNTIYF. For the CDR3, the DNA is TGTGCCAGCAGGGCGGACAACTCTGGAAACACCATATATTTT.

V usage is TRBV30 and J usage is TRBJ1-5, with 7 bases identical to TRBD1. CDR1 and CDR2 from the germline V gene are GTSNPN and SVGIG (reference sequence). Trimming removed 0 bases from V and 3 bases from J; junction bases left unmatched: 8. The CDR3 loop spans 16 amino acids. The CDR3, as DNA: TGTGCCTGGAGTGTAAGGGGGCGCGGCCTCAATCAGCCCCAGCATTTT. It translates to CAWSVRGRGLNQPQHF.

This rearrangement joins TRBV19 to TRBJ2-1, with 12 nucleotides matching TRBD2. The CDR3 sequence is 16 residues long. CDR1 is LNHDA, CDR2 SQIVND, per germline (reference sequence). With V trimmed by 4 bases and J by 3 bases, 4 bases remained unmatched. CDR3 DNA sequence: TGTGCCAGTAGTACCTGGACTAGCGGGGTCTACAATGAGCAGTTCTTC. Its translation is CASSTWTSGVYNEQFF.

This sequence joins TRBV28 and TRBJ2-5, with D possibly being TRBD1 (5 bases). V was clipped by 5 bases and J by 4 bases, with 11 bases between them. Per the germline V gene, CDR1 is MDHEN and CDR2 is SYDVKM. The CDR3 is 13 amino acids. As DNA, the CDR3 is TGTGCCAGCAGTGAGGCGGACACAGAGACCCAGTACTTC. Amino acids: CASSEADTETQYF.

The chain is built from TRBV2 and TRBJ2-5; the match to TRBD2 covers 12 bases. Germline V gene sequence: CDR1 SNHLY, CDR2 FYNNEI. The length of the CDR3 is 18 residues. V was clipped by 6 bases and J by 2 bases; unmatched bases: 13. The CDR3 DNA reads TGTGCCAGCAGCCCCCGTCCTAGCGGGAGGGCCGGGCAAGAGACCCAGTACTTC. Residues: CASSPRPSGRAGQETQYF.

The chain couples TRBV2 to TRBJ2-2; D might be TRBD1 (5 bases). The V gene's germline CDR1 is SNHLY and CDR2 FYNNEI. V shed 5 bases and J shed 3 bases, with 7 bases lying between them. CDR3 length: 13 residues. In nucleotides, the CDR3 is TGTGCCAGCAGTTCAGGGTACACCGGGGAGCTGTTTTTT. Translating gives CASSSGYTGELFF.

The J gene is TRBJ2-7, the V gene TRBV28; TRBD2 is a possible D gene (7 bases). The germline V gene encodes CDR1 MDHEN and CDR2 SYDVKM. The CDR3 is 13 residues long. V was cut by 7 bases and J by 7 bases, with 17 bases left in between. The CDR3 protein is CASNLRGGAEQYF. The CDR3, as DNA: TGTGCCAGCAATCTGAGGGGGGGAGCTGAGCAGTACTTC.

The rearrangement uses TRBV19 and TRBJ2-7; TRBD1 matches at 8 bases. CDR1 LNHDA and CDR2 SQIVND come from the germline V gene (reference sequence). The CDR3 totals 14 residues. V shed 4 bases, J shed 5 bases, and the junction held 7 bases outside the gene matches. CDR3 nucleotides: TGTGCCAGTAGTAGGACAGGGAGAGGGGACGAGCAGTACTTC. This gives the protein CASSRTGRGDEQYF. Full variable domain (missing parts from reference TRBV19 and TRBJ2-7): DGGITQSPKYLFRKEGQNVTLSCEQNLNHDAMYWYRQDPGQGLRLIYYSQIVNDFQKGDIAEGYSVSREKKESFPLTVTSAQKNPTAFYLCASSRTGRGDEQYFGPGTRLTVT.

This clone was observed a handful of times. The chain has TRBV14 and TRBJ1-6; D might be TRBD1 (5 bases). V was trimmed by 0 bases and J by 7 bases, leaving 10 bases between them. The CDR3 covers 15 residues. Germline loops: CDR1 SGHDN, CDR2 FVKESK. CDR3 DNA sequence: TGTGCCAGCAGCCAAGATTGGGCAGGGAATTCACCCCTCCACTTT. It codes for CASSQDWAGNSPLHF.

The count of this clone is one. The rearrangement uses TRBV5-1 and TRBJ1-3; D call uncertain. The V and J ends lost 0 bases and 0 bases respectively, with 16 bases between them. Germline CDR1 is SGHRS and CDR2 is YFSETQ. The CDR3 has 18 residues. Here the CDR3 DNA reads TGCGCCAGCAGCTTGGAGCCAGGACTACCTCCCTCTGGAAACACCATATATTTT. This gives the protein CASSLEPGLPPSGNTIYF.

J is TRBJ2-5 and V is TRBV29-1, with a weak D call TRBD1 (5 bases). Trimming cost V 7 bases and J 5 bases, with 8 bases left between them. Germline CDR1 SQVTM, CDR2 ANQGSEA. The CDR3 length is 10 residues. CDR3 loop: CSGGAETQYF. The DNA of the CDR3 is TGCAGCGGTGGGGCCGAGACCCAGTACTTC.

This chain joins TRBV4-1 and TRBJ2-1; weak D call: TRBD2 (6 bases). Germline CDR1 MGHRA, CDR2 YSYEKL. The CDR3 is 18 amino acids. The V and J ends lost 6 bases and 2 bases respectively, with 23 bases between them. The CDR3 here is CASRNPVSGPYPYNEQFF. For the CDR3, the DNA is TGCGCCAGCAGGAATCCGGTCAGCGGGCCGTACCCCTACAATGAGCAGTTCTTC.